Below are 10 T cell receptor beta chains sequenced from a single sample in a study of T cells in Graves' hyperthyroidism and ophthalmopathy (dated by TCRdb to between 2019 and 2020). Libraries were constructed by multiplex PCR. These reads were obtained on an Illumina HiSeq 2000. TCR beta CDR3 regions were amplified from RNA transcripts. For the first round of RT-PCR on the TCR CDR3, the HTBI primer set was used together with the Qiagen OneStep RT-PCR kit. The public reads were quality trimmed at Q25 with fastp and then assembled into clones with MiXCR by TCRdb, keeping productive beta chains. Rows are combined by CDR3 protein, so each entry shows the most common genes and DNA. Within this sample are a few hundred thousand distinct CDR3 sequences, with about 18% of them counted one time only. Around 50% of the sample belongs to the ten largest clones. Sequenced sample: blood. Receptor source: a woman between 50 and 59 years old with Graves' hyperthyroidism.

The chain is built from TRBV6-1 and TRBJ2-7; D uncertain. Germline assignment: CDR1 MNHNS and CDR2 SASEGT. The CDR3 is 15 residues long. In nucleotides, the CDR3 is TGTGCCAGCAATGAAAATGGGGAAAAGGGTTACGAGCAGTACGTC. The encoded protein is CASNENGEKGYEQYV.

The chain links TRBV14 to TRBJ2-2; perhaps TRBD1 as D (6 bases). Germline V gives CDR1 SGHDN, CDR2 FVKESK. V shed 1 base and J shed 2 bases, with 8 bases lying between them. CDR3 length: 15 amino acids. DNA of the CDR3: TGTGCCAGCAGCCAAGCGGGACATAACACCGGGGAGCTGTTTTTT. Translation gives CASSQAGHNTGELFF.

The genes are TRBV5-1 and TRBJ2-5, with no clear D. V gave up 7 bases and J gave up 1 base, with 14 bases separating them. CDR1 SGHRS and CDR2 YFSETQ come from the germline V gene. The CDR3 loop spans 14 amino acids. The CDR3 region has the DNA TGCGCCAGCTCAGCTCAGATCCCCCAAGAGACCCAGTACTTC. Translation: CASSAQIPQETQYF.

V usage is TRBV15 and J usage is TRBJ2-2, with a weak D call TRBD1 (8 bases). The CDR3 contains 17 residues. V gave up 7 bases and J gave up 0 bases, with 18 bases separating them. Germline lookup yields CDR1 LNHNV and CDR2 YYDKDF (reference sequence). The CDR3 region is CATIHFTGGANTGELFF. The CDR3 DNA follows: TGTGCCACCATCCACTTCACAGGGGGGGCGAACACCGGGGAGCTGTTTTTT.

The genes are TRBV5-1 and TRBJ2-1, with D possibly being TRBD1 (6 bases). The CDR3 is made up of 15 amino acids. Trimming took 6 bases from V and 4 from J, leaving 17 bases between them. The germline V gene has CDR1 SGHRS and CDR2 YFSETQ. The CDR3 sequence: CASTQSGVSYNEQFF. CDR3 nucleotides: TGCGCCAGCACCCAGTCAGGGGTCTCATACAATGAGCAGTTCTTC.

This clonotype has a handful of counts. The chain carries TRBV5-1 and TRBJ2-3; D is ambiguous. Looked up from germline, CDR1 is SGHRS and CDR2 is YFSETQ. Trimming shortened V by 0 bases and J by 2 bases, and 7 bases separated the two germline ends. The CDR3 is 14 residues long. This CDR3 reads CASSLGHPTDTQYF. For the CDR3, the DNA is TGCGCCAGCAGCTTGGGGCACCCCACAGATACGCAGTATTTT.

This clonotype was seen repeatedly, ten times or more. The chain is built from TRBV5-5 and TRBJ1-2; 9 nucleotides align to TRBD1. With V trimmed by 4 bases and J by 2 bases, 3 bases remained unmatched. This CDR3 is 14 amino acids long. Germline CDR1 reads SGHKS; CDR2 reads YYEKEE (reference sequence). The DNA of the CDR3 is TGTGCCAGCAGCATGGGACAGGGCAACTATGGCTACACCTTC. Translation gives CASSMGQGNYGYTF. Looking up the rest from reference TRBV5-5 and TRBJ1-2 gives the full variable domain: DAGVTQSPTHLIKTRGQQVTLRCSPISGHKSVSWYQQVLGQGPQFIFQYYEKEERGRGNFPDRFSARQFPNYSSELNVNALLLGDSALYLCASSMGQGNYGYTFGSGTRLTVV.

This clonotype was picked up many times. This chain joins TRBV30 and TRBJ2-5; D ambiguous. Germline V gene lookup returns CDR1 GTSNPN and CDR2 SVGIG (reference sequence). This CDR3 comprises 12 residues. Trimming shortened V by 4 bases and J by 4 bases, and 10 bases separated the two germline ends. DNA for the CDR3: TGTGCCTGGAAAGGGATCCGAGAGACCCAGTACTTC. Its protein product is CAWKGIRETQYF.

This clonotype was seen many times. The CDR3: CATRTTQTSNQPQHF. CDR3 nucleotide sequence: TGTGCCACCAGAACCACGCAGACTAGCAATCAGCCCCAGCATTTT. The chain couples TRBV6-1 to TRBJ1-5; D is undetermined. The ends were cut back, 10 bases at V and 0 bases at J, with 16 bases in the middle. Per the germline V gene, CDR1 is MNHNS and CDR2 is SASEGT. CDR3 size: 15 residues.

This clonotype was detected ten times or more. V gene TRBV6-1 combines with J gene TRBJ2-3; D gene unclear. V was trimmed by 5 bases and J by 0 bases, leaving 12 bases between them. The germline V gene encodes CDR1 MNHNS and CDR2 SASEGT. CDR3 length equals 15 residues. The CDR3 coding sequence is TGTGCCAGCAGTTTAGGATTCTCTAGCACAGATACGCAGTATTTT. Translating it yields CASSLGFSSTDTQYF.